This T cell receptor (beta chain) was captured by sequencing in a study of shared T cell receptors in the human thymus. Profiling relied on immunoSEQ multiplex PCR, and the TCRdb table lists in-frame clones only, not all of them. This table holds under 850,000 clones, 70% to 90% found once. J gave up 5 bases and V 2 bases, and 11 bases lay outside the gene matches. In germline, CDR1 is SNHLY, CDR2 FYNNEI. This CDR3 is built from 18 residues. This same sample was also taken into another study, of human thymus T cells. Per that paper: The thymus tissue came from resections taken during corrective heart surgery. Related research described thymic repertoires that were highly overlapping among unrelated individuals.

The specimen sequenced was thymocytes. The chain is built from TRBV2 and TRBJ2-3, with 12 positions matching TRBD2. This sequence was found in a boy younger than two with a congenital heart defect. CDR3 DNA: TGTGCCAGCAGTGAAACGTTCCCTAGCGGGAGGGAGGGAGATACGCAGTATTTT. It yields the protein CASSETFPSGREGDTQYF.